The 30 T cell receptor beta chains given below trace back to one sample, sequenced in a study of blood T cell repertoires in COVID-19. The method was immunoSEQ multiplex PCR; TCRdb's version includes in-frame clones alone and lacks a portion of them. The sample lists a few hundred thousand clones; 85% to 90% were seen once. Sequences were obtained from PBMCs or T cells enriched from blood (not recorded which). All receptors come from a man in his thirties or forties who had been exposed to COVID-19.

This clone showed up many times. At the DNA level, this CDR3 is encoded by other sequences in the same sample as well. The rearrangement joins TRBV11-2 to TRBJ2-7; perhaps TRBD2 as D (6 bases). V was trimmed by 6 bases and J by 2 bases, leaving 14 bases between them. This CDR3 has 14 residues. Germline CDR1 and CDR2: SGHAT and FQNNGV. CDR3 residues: CASRGTGGTYEQYF. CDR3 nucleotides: TGTGCCAGCAGGGGTACCGGGGGAACCTACGAGCAGTACTTC.

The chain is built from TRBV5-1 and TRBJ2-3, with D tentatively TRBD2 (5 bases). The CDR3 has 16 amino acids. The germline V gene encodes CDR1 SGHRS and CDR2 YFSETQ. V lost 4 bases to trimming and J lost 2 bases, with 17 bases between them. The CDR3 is CASSAAGRDYTDTQYF. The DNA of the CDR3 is TGCGCCAGCAGCGCGGCCGGCCGGGATTACACAGATACGCAGTATTTT.

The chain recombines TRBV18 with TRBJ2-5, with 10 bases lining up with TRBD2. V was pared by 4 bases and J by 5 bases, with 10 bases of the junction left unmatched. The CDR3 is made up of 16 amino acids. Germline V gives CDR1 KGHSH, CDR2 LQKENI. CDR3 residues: CASSLTTSGERETQYF. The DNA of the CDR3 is TGTGCCAGCTCACTTACTACTAGCGGGGAGCGGGAGACCCAGTACTTC.

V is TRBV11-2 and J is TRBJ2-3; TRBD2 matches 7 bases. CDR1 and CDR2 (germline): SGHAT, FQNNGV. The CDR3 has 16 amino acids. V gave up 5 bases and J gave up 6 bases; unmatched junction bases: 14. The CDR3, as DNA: TGTGCCAGCAGCCCCCGTGGGGCGAGCGGGGACGATACGCAGTATTTT. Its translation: CASSPRGASGDDTQYF.

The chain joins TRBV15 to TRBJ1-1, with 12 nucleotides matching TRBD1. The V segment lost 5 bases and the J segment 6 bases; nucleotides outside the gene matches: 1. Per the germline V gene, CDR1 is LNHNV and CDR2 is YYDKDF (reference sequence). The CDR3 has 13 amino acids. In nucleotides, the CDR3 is TGTGCCACCAGCGGGACAGGGGGCCCTGAAGCTTTCTTT. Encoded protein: CATSGTGGPEAFF.

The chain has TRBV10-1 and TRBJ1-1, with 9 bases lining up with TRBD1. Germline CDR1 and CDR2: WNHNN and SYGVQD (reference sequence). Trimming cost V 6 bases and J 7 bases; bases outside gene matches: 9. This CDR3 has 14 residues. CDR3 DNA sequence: TGCGCCAGCAGCGTTGACAGGGGGTCAAGTGAAGCTTTCTTT. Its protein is CASSVDRGSSEAFF.

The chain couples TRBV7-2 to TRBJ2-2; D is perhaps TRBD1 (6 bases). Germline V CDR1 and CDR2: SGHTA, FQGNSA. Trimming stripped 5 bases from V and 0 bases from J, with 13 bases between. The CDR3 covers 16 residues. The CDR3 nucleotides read TGTGCCAGCAGCCGTGACAGGTCCCCGAACACCGGGGAGCTGTTTTTT. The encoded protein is CASSRDRSPNTGELFF.

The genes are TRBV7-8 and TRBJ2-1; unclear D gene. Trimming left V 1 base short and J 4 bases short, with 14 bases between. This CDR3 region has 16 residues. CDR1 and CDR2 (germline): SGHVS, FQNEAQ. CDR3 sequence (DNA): TGTGCCAGCAGCTTAGAAAACCACTATTATTACAATGAGCAGTTCTTC. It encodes CASSLENHYYYNEQFF.

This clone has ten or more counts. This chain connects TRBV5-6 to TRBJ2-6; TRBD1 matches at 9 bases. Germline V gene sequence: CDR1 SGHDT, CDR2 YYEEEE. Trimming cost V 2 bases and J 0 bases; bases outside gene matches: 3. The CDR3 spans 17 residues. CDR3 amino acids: CASSLRTGVSGANVLTF. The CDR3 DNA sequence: TGTGCCAGCAGCTTACGGACAGGGGTCTCTGGGGCCAACGTCCTGACTTTC.

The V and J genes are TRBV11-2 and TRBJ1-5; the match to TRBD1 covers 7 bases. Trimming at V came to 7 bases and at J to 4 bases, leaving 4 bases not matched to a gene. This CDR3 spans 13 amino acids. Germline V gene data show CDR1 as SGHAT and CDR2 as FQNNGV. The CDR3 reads CASTQGRNQPQHF. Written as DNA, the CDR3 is TGTGCCAGCACACAGGGGCGGAATCAGCCCCAGCATTTT.

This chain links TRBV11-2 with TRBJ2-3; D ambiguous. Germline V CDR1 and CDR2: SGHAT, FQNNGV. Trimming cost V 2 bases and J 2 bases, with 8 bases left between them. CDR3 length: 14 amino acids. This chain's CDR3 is CASSLSSNTDTQYF. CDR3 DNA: TGTGCCAGCAGCTTATCGAGCAACACAGATACGCAGTATTTT.

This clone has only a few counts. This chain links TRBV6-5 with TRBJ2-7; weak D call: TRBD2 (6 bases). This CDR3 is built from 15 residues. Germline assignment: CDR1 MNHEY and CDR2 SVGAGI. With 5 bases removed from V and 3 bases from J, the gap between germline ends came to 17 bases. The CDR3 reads CASSRTSSWGYEQYF. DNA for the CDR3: TGTGCCAGCAGTCGCACTAGCTCCTGGGGCTACGAGCAGTACTTC.

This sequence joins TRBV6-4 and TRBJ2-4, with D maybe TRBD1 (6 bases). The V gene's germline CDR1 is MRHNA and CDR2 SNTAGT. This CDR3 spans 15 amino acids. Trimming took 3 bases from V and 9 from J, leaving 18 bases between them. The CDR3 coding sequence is TGTGCCAGCAGTGAGGAACACGACAGGTCAAGCATTCAGTACTTC. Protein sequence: CASSEEHDRSSIQYF.

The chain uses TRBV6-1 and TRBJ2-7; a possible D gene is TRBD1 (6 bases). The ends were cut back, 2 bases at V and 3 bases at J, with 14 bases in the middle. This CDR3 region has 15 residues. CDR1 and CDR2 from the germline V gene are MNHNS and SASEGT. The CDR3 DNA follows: TGTGCCAGCAGTGAATCCCCAGGGGTTGGCTACGAGCAGTACTTC. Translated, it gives CASSESPGVGYEQYF.

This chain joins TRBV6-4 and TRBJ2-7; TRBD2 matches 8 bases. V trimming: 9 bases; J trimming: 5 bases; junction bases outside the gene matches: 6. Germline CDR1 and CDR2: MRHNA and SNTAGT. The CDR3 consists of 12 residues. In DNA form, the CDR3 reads TGTGCCAGGGGGACTAGGGAGAACGAGCAGTACTTC. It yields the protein CARGTRENEQYF.

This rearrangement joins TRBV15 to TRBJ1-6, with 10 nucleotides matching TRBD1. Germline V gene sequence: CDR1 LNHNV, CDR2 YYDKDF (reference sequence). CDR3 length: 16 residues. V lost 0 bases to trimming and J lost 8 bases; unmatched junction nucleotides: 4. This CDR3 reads CATSREDRGSDSPLHF. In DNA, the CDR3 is TGTGCCACCAGCAGAGAGGACAGGGGGTCGGATTCACCCCTCCACTTT.

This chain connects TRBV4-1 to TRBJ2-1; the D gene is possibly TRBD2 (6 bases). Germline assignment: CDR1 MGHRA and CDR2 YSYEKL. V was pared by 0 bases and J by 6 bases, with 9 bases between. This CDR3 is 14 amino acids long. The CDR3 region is CASSQDLGGNEQFF. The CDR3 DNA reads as TGCGCCAGCAGCCAAGATCTGGGGGGCAATGAGCAGTTCTTC.

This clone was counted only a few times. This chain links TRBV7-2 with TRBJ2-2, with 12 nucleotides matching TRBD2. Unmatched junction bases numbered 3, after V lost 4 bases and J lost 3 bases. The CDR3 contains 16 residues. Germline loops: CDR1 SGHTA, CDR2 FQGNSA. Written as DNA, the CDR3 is TGTGCCAGCAGCTCCCCTAGCGGGGGGGACACCGGGGAGCTGTTTTTT. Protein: CASSSPSGGDTGELFF.

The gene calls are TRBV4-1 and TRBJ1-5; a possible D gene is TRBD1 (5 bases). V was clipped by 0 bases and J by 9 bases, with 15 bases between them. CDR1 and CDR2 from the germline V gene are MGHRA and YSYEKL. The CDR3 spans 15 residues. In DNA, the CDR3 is TGCGCCAGCAGCCAAGACCAGGGTATGTTGGGGCCCCAGCATTTT. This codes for CASSQDQGMLGPQHF.

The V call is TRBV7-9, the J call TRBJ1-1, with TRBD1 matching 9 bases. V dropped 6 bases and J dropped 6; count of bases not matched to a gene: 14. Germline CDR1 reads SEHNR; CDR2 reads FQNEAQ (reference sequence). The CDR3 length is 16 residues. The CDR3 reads CASSNTRGTGYSEAFF. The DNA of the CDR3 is TGTGCCAGCAGTAATACTCGGGGGACAGGGTATTCTGAAGCTTTCTTT.

CDR3 amino acids: CSVAPDRNYGYTF. CDR3 coding DNA: TGCAGCGTTGCCCCGGACAGGAACTATGGCTACACCTTC. The chain couples TRBV29-1 to TRBJ1-2, with TRBD1 identical over 7 bases. This CDR3 comprises 13 residues. V trimming: 4 bases; J trimming: 2 bases; junction bases outside the gene matches: 4. Germline assignment: CDR1 SQVTM and CDR2 ANQGSEA.

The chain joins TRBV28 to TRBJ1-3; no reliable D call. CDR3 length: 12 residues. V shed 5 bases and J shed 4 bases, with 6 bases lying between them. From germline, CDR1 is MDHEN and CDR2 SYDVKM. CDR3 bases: TGTGCCAGCAGTGAGGGCGGAAACACCATATATTTT. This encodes CASSEGGNTIYF.

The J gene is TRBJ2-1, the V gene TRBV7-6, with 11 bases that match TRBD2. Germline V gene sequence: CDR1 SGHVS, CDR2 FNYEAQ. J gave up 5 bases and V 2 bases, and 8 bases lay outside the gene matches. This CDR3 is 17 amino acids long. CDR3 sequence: CASSLRTGLADHNEQFF. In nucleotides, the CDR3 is TGTGCCAGCAGCTTACGCACGGGACTAGCGGATCACAATGAGCAGTTCTTC.

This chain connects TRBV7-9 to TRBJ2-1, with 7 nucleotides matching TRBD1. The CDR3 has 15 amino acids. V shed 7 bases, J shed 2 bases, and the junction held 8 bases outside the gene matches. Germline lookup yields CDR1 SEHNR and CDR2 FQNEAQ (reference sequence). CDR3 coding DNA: TGTGCCAGCACCAAGGGGGACAGCGCCTACAATGAGCAGTTCTTC. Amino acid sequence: CASTKGDSAYNEQFF.

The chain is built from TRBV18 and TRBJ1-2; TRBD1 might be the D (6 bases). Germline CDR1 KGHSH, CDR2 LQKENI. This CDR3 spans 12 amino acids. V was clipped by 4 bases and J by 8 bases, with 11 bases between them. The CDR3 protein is CASSLSTGGYTF. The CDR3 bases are TGTGCCAGCTCACTCTCGACAGGAGGCTACACCTTC. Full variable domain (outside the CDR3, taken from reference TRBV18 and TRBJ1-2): NAGVMQNPRHLVRRRGQEARLRCSPMKGHSHVYWYRQLPEEGLKFMVYLQKENIIDESGMPKERFSAEFPKEGPSILRIQQVVRGDSAAYFCASSLSTGGYTFGSGTRLTVV.

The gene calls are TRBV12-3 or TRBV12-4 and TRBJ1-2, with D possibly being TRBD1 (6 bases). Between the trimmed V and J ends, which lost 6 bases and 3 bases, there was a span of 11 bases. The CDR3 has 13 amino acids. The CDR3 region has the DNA TGTGCCAGCAGAAAAGGGGGTTACTATGGCTACACCTTC. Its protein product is CASRKGGYYGYTF.

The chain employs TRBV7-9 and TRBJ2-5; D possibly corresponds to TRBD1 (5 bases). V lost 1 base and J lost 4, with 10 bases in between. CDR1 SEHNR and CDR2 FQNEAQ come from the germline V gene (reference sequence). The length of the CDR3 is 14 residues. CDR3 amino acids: CASSLVGDGETQYF. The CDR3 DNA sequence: TGTGCCAGCAGCTTAGTAGGGGATGGAGAGACCCAGTACTTC.

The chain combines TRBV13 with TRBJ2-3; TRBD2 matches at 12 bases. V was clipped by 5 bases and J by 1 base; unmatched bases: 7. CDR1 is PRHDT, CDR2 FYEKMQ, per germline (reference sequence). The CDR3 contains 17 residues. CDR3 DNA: TGTGCCAGCAGCGTAGCTAGCGGGGGGGCCGGCACAGATACGCAGTATTTT. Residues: CASSVASGGAGTDTQYF.

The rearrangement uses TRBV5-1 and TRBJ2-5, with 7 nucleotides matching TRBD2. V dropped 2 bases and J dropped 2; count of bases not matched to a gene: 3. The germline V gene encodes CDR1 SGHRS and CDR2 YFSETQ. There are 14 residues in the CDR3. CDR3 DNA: TGCGCCAGCAGCTTCACGGGACTACAAGAGACCCAGTACTTC. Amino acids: CASSFTGLQETQYF.

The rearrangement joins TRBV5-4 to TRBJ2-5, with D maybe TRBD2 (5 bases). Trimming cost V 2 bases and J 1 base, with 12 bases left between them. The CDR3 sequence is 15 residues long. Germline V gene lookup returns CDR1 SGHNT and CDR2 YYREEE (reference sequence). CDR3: CASSFSGWTQETQYF. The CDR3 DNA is TGTGCCAGCAGCTTCTCGGGATGGACCCAAGAGACCCAGTACTTC.